Detailed here is one T cell receptor (beta chain). The sample is drawn from a study of blood T cell repertoires in COVID-19. Data came from immunoSEQ multiplex PCR; TCRdb stores just in-frame clones and leaves some out. The sample contains 100,000 to 150,000 clones, less than 90% of which appear only once. Per the germline V gene, CDR1 is MDHEN and CDR2 is SYDVKM. The CDR3 contains 16 residues. Germline trimming cut 4 bases from V and 11 bases from J; bases unmatched to any gene: 19. The sequence was obtained from a woman older than 75 with acute or convalescent COVID-19. V is TRBV28 and J is TRBJ1-1, with 7 bases fitting TRBD1. Sequencing was performed on peripheral blood. The CDR3 loop reads CASSSVTGVGGIGAFF. The CDR3 DNA is TGTGCCAGCAGTTCCGTAACAGGGGTTGGGGGCATTGGTGCTTTCTTT. The full variable domain, completed using reference TRBV28 and TRBJ1-1, is DVKVTQSSRYLVKRTGEKVFLECVQDMDHENMFWYRQDPGLGLRLIYFSYDVKMKEKGDIPEGYSVSREKKERFSLILESASTNQTSMYLCASSSVTGVGGIGAFFGQGTRLTVV.